This T cell receptor (beta chain) was observed in a study of control samples from healthy donors and cancer patients. Method: immunoSEQ multiplex PCR; TCRdb's copy keeps in-frame clones and lacks some. In the table there are 50,000 to 75,000 clones, roughly 89% of which are singletons. Germline V CDR1 and CDR2: SGHTA, FQGTGA. Trimming shortened V by 5 bases and J by 2 bases, and 14 bases separated the two germline ends. The CDR3 is 15 amino acids. This sequence originates from a man in his sixties with colorectal cancer. V usage is TRBV7-3 and J usage is TRBJ2-3; the D call may be TRBD1 or TRBD2 (5 bases each). The sample was PBMCs. The CDR3 protein is CASSLTGAITDTQYF. The CDR3 nucleotides read TGTGCCAGCAGCCTTACCGGGGCGATCACAGATACGCAGTATTTT.